The text below deals with one TCR beta chain. This record belongs to a study of early T cells in non-severe SARS-CoV-2 infection. TCRdb itself ran the 5' RACE reads through MiXCR, one entry per CDR3 protein. The table lists tens of thousands of distinct CDR3 sequences, over 12% of them singletons. This CDR3 has 16 amino acids. Germline CDR1 reads LNHDA; CDR2 reads SQIVND (reference sequence). The chain combines TRBV19 with TRBJ2-2, with 11 bases matching TRBD2. The sample consisted of whole blood. This TCR was sampled from an adult who was a healthcare worker with PCR-confirmed SARS-CoV-2 infection or an uninfected control (not recorded which). The CDR3 nucleotides read TGTGCAACACAAACCCCGAGGACTAGCGGGCCCGGGGAGCTGTTTTTT. This sequence encodes CATQTPRTSGPGELFF.